This T cell receptor beta chain comes out of a study of blood T cell repertoires in COVID-19. Study as a whole: Whether acute or convalescent, the COVID-19 samples came from the United States, Italy and Spain. PBMCs, B-cell-depleted T cells, or T cells were the source of the cDNA or gDNA that made up the material.

There are 14 residues in the CDR3. The V gene's germline CDR1 is SSHAT and CDR2 FNYEAQ (reference sequence). Remarks on this clone: A read error may produce the germline difference seen at one junction end.

Source study methods: Amplified reference gene primers provided the basis for estimating nucleated cell counts. Using immunoSEQ multiplex PCR, the repertoire was profiled, and TCRdb retains in-frame clones only, with some absent. V, J and clone size derive from that table, while D and trimming were established from the DNA sequence. The sample lists 40,000 to 50,000 clones; 85% were seen once. The chain is built from TRBV7-7 and TRBJ2-5; no firm D call. Sequencing was performed on peripheral blood. The receptor comes from a man in his forties or fifties with active COVID-19. CDR3 in amino acids: CASSLSGGSETQYF. DNA of the CDR3: TGTGCTAGCAGCTTAAGTGGCGGTTCTGAGACCCAGTACTTC.